The present TCR beta chain was sequenced within a study of blood T cells in healthy people across ages. General study findings and limits: Not knowing donor CMV status may have confounded expanded clonotype changes. TCR beta diversity correlated strongly with naive T cell percentage. Calculation of diversity from one million T cells yielded estimates considered to be underestimates.

Using a J-beta primer mix together with a sample-barcoded 5' primer, a second PCR was run for roughly 6 to 12 cycles. TCRdb reanalysed the 5' RACE reads using MiXCR and keeps one entry per CDR3 protein. The sample records roughly 1.5 million distinct CDR3 sequences, approximately 42% being singletons. Researchers report isolating at least 6 million PBMCs per sample. This clonotype was recorded many times. Its antigen is not identified. This CDR3 has 14 residues. Losses at the gene ends were 1 base for V and 6 bases for J; bases not matched to a gene: 0. CDR1 is SGHTA and CDR2 is FQGNSA in the germline V gene.

The V and J genes are TRBV7-2 and TRBJ1-6, with 7 bases that match TRBD1. The TCR originated in a woman aged 18 to 35 in good health. The sequencing input was blood. CDR3 coding DNA: TGTGCCAGCAGCTTAGGGGACAGTAATTCACCCCTCCACTTT. Amino acid sequence: CASSLGDSNSPLHF.